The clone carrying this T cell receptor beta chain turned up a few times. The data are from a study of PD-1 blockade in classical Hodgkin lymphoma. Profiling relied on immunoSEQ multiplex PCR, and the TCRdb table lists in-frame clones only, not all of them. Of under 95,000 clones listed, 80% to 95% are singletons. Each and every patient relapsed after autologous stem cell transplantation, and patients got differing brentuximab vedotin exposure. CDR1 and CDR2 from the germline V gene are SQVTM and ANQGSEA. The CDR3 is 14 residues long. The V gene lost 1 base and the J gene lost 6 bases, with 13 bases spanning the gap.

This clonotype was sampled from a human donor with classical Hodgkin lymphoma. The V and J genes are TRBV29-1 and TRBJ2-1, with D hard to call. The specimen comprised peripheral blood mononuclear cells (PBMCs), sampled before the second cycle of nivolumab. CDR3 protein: CSVEGAGWANEQFF. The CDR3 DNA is TGCAGCGTTGAAGGGGCCGGCTGGGCCAATGAGCAGTTCTTC.